A selection of T cell receptor beta chains follows, all from one sample in a study of cytomegalovirus exposure and HLA in healthy donors. The method was immunoSEQ multiplex PCR; TCRdb's version includes in-frame clones alone and lacks a portion of them. The table records some 180,000 clones, more than 60% of them present only once. The source material was PBMCs. The source is a woman in her sixties in good health and CMV-seropositive. Both conserved end residues are part of each CDR3. Each record gives: clone size, J gene, V gene, D gene, CDR3 DNA, CDR3 protein. The D gene is left open where the match is weak. Not all rows give a size; the values are once, few, many and, for expanded clones, a class.

clone_size: NA
j_call: TRBJ1-2
v_call: TRBV4-3
d_call: NA
cdr3_nt: TGCGCCAGCAGCCAAGATCCTGACAGCCCAAGCTATGGCTACACCTTC
cdr3_aa: CASSQDPDSPSYGYTF

clone_size: NA
j_call: TRBJ1-4
v_call: TRBV28
d_call: TRBD1
cdr3_nt: TGTGCCAGCAGCACGACAGGGGGCAATGAAAAACTGTTTTTT
cdr3_aa: CASSTTGGNEKLFF

clone_size: NA
j_call: TRBJ1-5
v_call: TRBV28
d_call: TRBD1
cdr3_nt: TGTGCCAGCAGTTTAGACAGGGTCGATCAGCCCCAGCATTTT
cdr3_aa: CASSLDRVDQPQHF

clone_size: NA
j_call: TRBJ2-5
v_call: TRBV6-1
d_call: TRBD2
cdr3_nt: TGTGCCAGCAGTGAACGTAGCGGGGGATGGGAGACCCAGTACTTC
cdr3_aa: CASSERSGGWETQYF

clone_size: NA
j_call: TRBJ2-2
v_call: TRBV6-5
d_call: TRBD1
cdr3_nt: TGTGCCAGCAGCAGCCCAGGGGGTACCACCGGGGAGCTGTTTTTT
cdr3_aa: CASSSPGGTTGELFF

clone_size: NA
j_call: TRBJ1-2
v_call: TRBV6-1
d_call: TRBD1
cdr3_nt: TGTGCCAGCAGTGATTATACAGGGGGCGGCTACACCTTC
cdr3_aa: CASSDYTGGGYTF

clone_size: once
j_call: TRBJ1-1
v_call: TRBV21-1
d_call: NA
cdr3_nt: TGTGCCAGCAGCGTAAGACAGGGTTCTCGTTCGGGGATCACTGAAGCTTTCTTT
cdr3_aa: CASSVRQGSRSGITEAFF

clone_size: NA
j_call: TRBJ1-5
v_call: TRBV10-3
d_call: NA
cdr3_nt: TGTGCCATCAGGGGAGACAGGTCTAGCAATCAGCCCCAGCATTTT
cdr3_aa: CAIRGDRSSNQPQHF

clone_size: NA
j_call: TRBJ2-7
v_call: TRBV7-7
d_call: TRBD2
cdr3_nt: TGTGCTAGCAGCTTAGGGGGGACTAGCGGGACCTACGAGCAGTACTTC
cdr3_aa: CASSLGGTSGTYEQYF

clone_size: once
j_call: TRBJ1-2
v_call: TRBV7-2
d_call: TRBD1
cdr3_nt: TGTGCCAGCAGCCACCCCGCAGGGGGGACAGGGGGCTATGGCTACACCTTC
cdr3_aa: CASSHPAGGTGGYGYTF

clone_size: few
j_call: TRBJ1-2
v_call: TRBV7-2
d_call: TRBD1
cdr3_nt: TGTGCCAGCAGCTTGGTGGGGACAGACGTTTATGGCTACACCTTC
cdr3_aa: CASSLVGTDVYGYTF

clone_size: NA
j_call: TRBJ2-7
v_call: TRBV27
d_call: TRBD2
cdr3_nt: TGTGCCAGCATTGGGGCCCGGACTAGCGGGTACCGCTACGAGCAGTACTTC
cdr3_aa: CASIGARTSGYRYEQYF

clone_size: few
j_call: TRBJ2-2
v_call: TRBV7-2
d_call: NA
cdr3_nt: TGTGCCAGCAGCTTATCAACCGGGGAGCTGTTTTTT
cdr3_aa: CASSLSTGELFF

clone_size: few
j_call: TRBJ2-5
v_call: TRBV9
d_call: NA
cdr3_nt: TGTGCCAGCAGCGTAGAGAGGACTTCTCAAGAGACCCAGTACTTC
cdr3_aa: CASSVERTSQETQYF